This TCR beta chain is from a study of cytomegalovirus exposure and HLA in healthy donors (dated by TCRdb to about 2017). Concerning the study at large: An earlier analysis of several hundred of the donors reported 250 to 350 Gb of sequence data and 100 million to 140 million unique TCR beta sequences from about 180 million T cells. Approximately 330 gigabases of sequencing data and 75 million to 85 million unique TCR sequences made up an early release that covered under 750 HLA-typed donors. Of the roughly 400 genotyped donors, about 80% fell in the genetic ancestry cluster associated with self-reported Caucasian donors. The study aimed to test whether cataloging public T cell receptors could reveal signatures of past pathogen exposure. The study used immunosequencing to profile the T cell repertoires of about 670 subjects and linked those repertoires to cytomegalovirus serostatus. Besides the first cohort of more than 650 subjects, a separate validation cohort made up of 120 different subjects was used. To predict cytomegalovirus infection status, the study brought together high-throughput TCR immunosequencing, statistical association of individual TCRs with disease status, and machine learning. A later analysis re-analyzed previously published TCR beta repertoires from 500 to 700 donors and added high-resolution HLA genotyping to study TCR occurrence patterns. Rather than using new phenotypic data, the later analysis identified candidate immune exposures from TCR beta sequences and from how often those sequences occurred across donors. An earlier analysis of nearly 600 of the donors applied high-throughput TCR beta sequencing to assess whether each TCR beta V gene segment acted as functional or pseudogenic. Donor age, sex, ethnicity and CMV serostatus were compiled together with the repertoire data. A later genetic analysis took genome-wide SNP genotypes for about 55% of the roughly 700 donors and used that subset as a discovery cohort. Every repertoire in the discovery cohort had been generated on one and the same sequencing platform. Class I and class II HLA loci were covered by the typing at four-digit resolution. Typing coverage varied by locus: 629-630 donors for A, B, C, DRB1 and DQB1; approximately 500 for DQA1; over 600 for DPA1; roughly 450 for DPB1. A handful of DR-DQ haplotypes were treated as single units for association and clustering because of strong linkage in the cohort. On average, around 200,000 unique TCR beta nucleotide sequences were sequenced per donor among 398 genotyped donors of the cohort, with roughly 18% of those sequences being non-productive.

The protocol used for the library was the immunoSEQ multiplex PCR assay. A mixture of 60 forward primers for TCR Vbeta segments and 13 reverse primers for TCR Jbeta segments was used in the multiplex PCR. Amplification of the CDR3 region of rearranged TCR beta genes was performed with a multiplex PCR assay on genomic DNA. Amplified TCR beta libraries were sequenced as 87-base-pair reads on the Illumina HiSeq System. The paper's data handling went like this. A later analysis tallied around 80 million unique TCR beta chains across the 660 or so repertoires, and approximately 12 million of those chains were shared by two or more donors. A nearest-neighbor algorithm error-corrected the raw reads and collapsed the reads into unique sequences, merging closely related sequences to remove PCR and sequencing errors. To assign V, D and J gene segments, CDR3 sequences were aligned to IMGT reference sequences. For a sequence to be retained, a match of at least six nucleotides to both a V gene segment and a J gene segment was required. A rearrangement was called productive if the CDR3 had no stop codons and remained in frame with V and J, and every other rearrangement was called non-productive. Following IMGT convention, CDR3 was defined as the stretch from the second conserved V-encoded cysteine up to the conserved J-encoded phenylalanine. The earlier analysis of fewer than 750 of the donors excluded sequences that lacked an unambiguous match to a single V gene segment. An earlier analysis of several hundred of the donors called V segments functional above 56.7% productive rearrangements and segregating when the between-donor standard deviation exceeded 5%. A statistical classification framework was developed to diagnose cytomegalovirus status using the catalog of TCR beta chain sequences. In a later analysis, TCR nucleotide sequences were compared against IMGT/GENE-DB human TR gene sequences so that V and J genes could be assigned. A later analysis assigned CDR3 sequences and most-parsimonious VDJ recombination scenarios with the TCRdist pipeline. In a later analysis, each TCR beta chain was defined by its CDR3 amino acid sequence together with its V-gene family, and reads without a unique V-gene family were excluded. As a way to deal with suspected cross-contamination and a sequencing artifact, a later analysis dropped under 600 nucleotide sequences that were highly shared and had low generation probability. In a later analysis, a clonal expansion index for each public chain was calculated from normalized within-repertoire ranks of inferred template counts. A later analysis computed generation probabilities with a VDJ recombination model fitted to out-of-frame rearrangements, and checked the results against IGoR. In a later analysis, TCR-TCR, TCR-HLA and TCR-CMV co-occurrence was scored with hypergeometric tests, and a repertoire-size bias correction was applied to TCR pairs. In a later analysis, false discovery rates were estimated by permuting HLA or CMV assignments 20 times. In a later analysis, co-occurring TCRs were grouped with DBSCAN, and TCRdist sequence similarity was added when clustering was performed within HLA-allele-positive subsets. For co-occurrence clustering, repertoires with fewer than 30,000 or more than 120,000 public chains were excluded, along with roughly 5 repertoires with anomalous nucleotide sharing. This immuneACCESS table, as held by TCRdb, lists in-frame sequences with V and J called but not all clones. Of the missing ones, under half trace to an unresolved V gene in checked studies; the others have no known cause. V and J calls and clone size are as listed in that table; D and trimming were resolved from the DNA. This sample's table has entries for some 39,000 clones. In total, the top ten clones hold 4% of the sample.

A word on this clone: Its recognized antigen is unknown.

Results the study describes overall, beyond this receptor: Linkage disequilibrium might explain the correlated functional status among segregating V segments, but an unknown experimental factor could not be excluded. The authors suggested that the approach could potentially be extended to other disease states and immunological phenotypes. In vitro tests confirmed that three of the cytomegalovirus-associated TCR beta chains recognize cytomegalovirus antigens. Most TCR sequences were seen in very few donors, while some public TCRs were found in many individuals. A further reported finding was that TCR beta sequences accurately predicted the HLA-A and HLA-B alleles for most subjects in the first cohort. The classifier was reported to diagnose cytomegalovirus status with high specificity and sensitivity in both the original and validation cohorts. At a false discovery rate of 0.05, a later analysis linked under 20,000 TCR beta sequences to specific HLA alleles. Only TCR beta chains were sequenced in this cohort, and the absence of alpha or paired-chain data limited detectable features. In a later analysis, several top co-occurrence clusters were reported to appear linked to parvovirus B19, influenza, CMV and Epstein-Barr virus. In the study, some 160 TCR beta chains were listed as associated with cytomegalovirus. A later analysis found that HLA-associated TCR beta chains were more clonally expanded and had lower generation probabilities than equally common non-associated chains. Because HLA typing was unavailable for some donors at each locus, only the typed subset was used in association tests. About 15 rarely observed V segments, including chromosome 9 orphons, were excluded from the earlier analysis of approximately 500 of the donors because counts were too low. The sequencing pipeline was judged likely to have produced a cluster of highly shared sequence variants as a technical artifact. Compared with the approximately 720-donor mean, donors in an Asian-associated ancestry cluster had fewer N-insertions in productive TCRs, according to a later genetic analysis. The only immune exposure information available for the cohort was CMV serostatus. In a later analysis, TCR association rates were found to vary across HLA loci, with the most associated TCRs seen for DRB1 alleles and the fewest for HLA-C alleles. In an earlier analysis of more than 500 of the donors, most TCR beta V segments appeared in productive rearrangements about 90% or about 30% of the time, broadly matching IMGT annotations. Strong co-occurrence of HLA alleles, especially DR and DQ, made assigning TCR associations to individual alleles difficult. Most CMV-associated TCR beta chains appeared to be HLA-restricted in a later analysis, and the HLA associations seemed to be driven largely by CMV exposure. Presence/absence analyses assumed roughly uniform sequencing depth across donors, an assumption that may not hold. Because the 87-base-pair reads could not distinguish some IMGT-functional V segments, including TRBV6-2 and TRBV6-3, those segments were excluded. An association between a missense DCLRE1C variant and V-gene and J-gene trimming of TCR beta chains was found in a later genetic analysis and replicated in an independent cohort.

The CDR3 covers 17 residues, taking in both the cysteine and the phenylalanine. The CDR3 DNA has 51 bases and is translated from base 1. V ends up 2 bases short and J 0 bases short, with an unmatched junction base count of 10. The germline V gene supplies CDR1 MGHRA and CDR2 YSYEKL. The cohort consisted of 666 healthy bone marrow donors. At the time of sampling, every cohort member was nominally healthy, though immune exposures that went unrecorded were likely present. The donor tested CMV seronegative and was one of the 352 seronegative cohort members. Every donor gave a peripheral blood sample, and the peripheral blood mononuclear cells from that sample were used for TCR beta sequencing. The Qiagen DNeasy Blood Extraction Kit was used to extract genomic DNA from the blood cell samples.

The specimen was PBMCs. This clonotype originated in a male donor in good health and CMV-seronegative. The rearranged segments are TRBV4-1 and TRBJ2-7, and TRBD1 matches 7 of the central bases. The CDR3 corresponds to CASSQLVGSGGSYEQYF. The DNA sequence is given as TGCGCCAGCAGCCAATTAGTGGGGTCAGGGGGCTCCTACGAGCAGTACTTC.